This T cell receptor beta chain was recorded in a study of blood T cells in healthy people across ages. Regarding the study as a whole: Researchers report that TCR beta diversity correlated strongly with naive T cell percentage.

Then a second PCR, running roughly 7 to 11 cycles, was carried out with a sample-barcoded 5' primer and a J-beta primer mix. Each CDR3 protein is one row after TCRdb ran MiXCR on the 5' RACE reads. The data hold hundreds of thousands of distinct CDR3 sequences, with about 32% observed a single time. The CDR3 spans 15 residues. Germline V CDR1 and CDR2: SEHNR, FQNEAQ (reference sequence). V was clipped by 0 bases and J by 5 bases, with 13 bases between them. This clonotype has more than one count but fewer than ten. Its antigen is still unknown. The sequence derives from a woman older than 75 in good health. The chain employs TRBV7-9 and TRBJ1-1; D gene unclear. Sequences were obtained from blood. CDR3 in DNA: TGTGCCAGCAGCTTAGCTCAGCCATCTGGGACTGAAGCTTTCTTT. Translating gives CASSLAQPSGTEAFF.